A single TCR beta chain is shown here with its context. Its cognate antigen is unknown. TCRdb keeps only in-frame clones here, not all; method: immunoSEQ multiplex PCR. The sample consists of some 4,500 clones, just over 90% of them appearing once. The data originate from a study of pediatric ulcerative colitis. Study findings and constraints: A couple of patients had blood samples with substantially reduced template counts.

The CDR3 is 20 amino acids. The TCR was taken from a boy aged 5 to 17 who was a control in a study of pediatric ulcerative colitis. V and J are TRBV21-1 and TRBJ2-3; the listed D gene, TRBD2, was not tested against the DNA. TRBV21-1 is a listed pseudogene. Source material: blood. The CDR3 DNA follows: TGTGCCAGCAGCGTTCGACTAGCGGGGGGGTCTCCCTCTAGCACAGATACGCAGTATTTT. This gives the protein CASSVRLAGGSPSSTDTQYF.